The rows below give T cell receptor beta chains drawn from one sample of a study of T cell repertoires in cytomegalovirus infection. TCRdb passed the reads through MiXCR, listing each CDR3 protein once. The sample carries 570,000 or so distinct CDR3 sequences, just under 40% recorded once. The antigens of these receptors remain unknown. The sample in question was cultured PBMCs, obtained from culture after CMV antigen stimulation. These receptors originate from a human donor in good health (CMV status not recorded). Some clones in this sample may be carry-over from other donors' samples. Both conserved end residues are part of each CDR3. Each record gives: V gene, J gene, clone size, D gene, CDR3 protein, CDR3 DNA. D genes are given only for firm matches. The size field is filled for only some rows; it gives once, few, many or a size class.

V: TRBV7-2
J: TRBJ2-4
size: few
D: -
CDR3: CASSLLLADIQYF
DNA: TGTGCCAGCAGCTTGCTGCTGGCGGACATTCAGTACTTC

V: TRBV7-4
J: TRBJ1-5
size: -
D: -
CDR3: CASSLAASGPQHF
DNA: TGTGCCAGCAGCTTAGCGGCTAGCGGGCCCCAGCATTTT

V: TRBV7-9
J: TRBJ2-5
size: -
D: -
CDR3: CASSPLLGETQYF
DNA: TGTGCCAGCAGCCCACTCCTAGGAGAGACCCAGTACTTC

V: TRBV6-2/TRBV6-3
J: TRBJ2-7
size: -
D: TRBD1
CDR3: CASSYTTGDEQYF
DNA: TGTGCCAGCAGTTATACGACAGGGGACGAGCAGTACTTC

V: TRBV7-9
J: TRBJ1-5
size: once
D: TRBD1
CDR3: CASSLGRGNNQPQHF
DNA: TGTGCCAGCAGCTTAGGCAGGGGGAATAATCAGCCCCAGCATTTT

V: TRBV10-3
J: TRBJ2-2
size: -
D: TRBD1
CDR3: CAISDGQGLTGELFF
DNA: TGTGCCATCAGTGATGGACAGGGGTTGACCGGGGAGCTGTTTTTT

V: TRBV7-6
J: TRBJ1-6
size: few
D: TRBD1
CDR3: CASSPTGGQGNSPLHF
DNA: TGTGCCAGCAGCCCCACCGGGGGACAGGGGAATTCACCCCTCCACTTT

V: TRBV7-8
J: TRBJ1-6
size: -
D: TRBD1
CDR3: CASSRQGYNSPLHF
DNA: TGTGCCAGCAGCCGACAGGGATATAATTCACCCCTCCACTTT

V: TRBV11-2
J: TRBJ2-3
size: few
D: -
CDR3: CASSLKGVTDTQYF
DNA: TGTGCCAGCAGCTTAAAGGGGGTCACAGATACGCAGTATTTT

V: TRBV6-6
J: TRBJ1-2
size: -
D: TRBD1
CDR3: CASTGGAGYGYTF
DNA: TGTGCCAGTACAGGGGGCGCGGGCTATGGCTACACCTTC

V: TRBV4-2
J: TRBJ2-2
size: few
D: -
CDR3: CASSQGSGWLATGELFF
DNA: TGTGCCAGCAGCCAAGGAAGCGGATGGTTGGCCACCGGGGAGCTGTTTTTT

V: TRBV20-1
J: TRBJ2-5
size: once
D: -
CDR3: CSAGGPMGETQYF
DNA: TGCAGTGCCGGAGGACCGATGGGAGAGACCCAGTACTTC

V: TRBV27
J: TRBJ2-5
size: -
D: -
CDR3: CASSPRGRVFETQYF
DNA: TGTGCCAGCAGTCCAAGGGGCAGGGTGTTCGAGACCCAGTACTTC

V: TRBV7-8
J: TRBJ1-5
size: few
D: -
CDR3: CASSLFGGGNQPQHF
DNA: TGTGCCAGCAGCTTATTTGGGGGGGGCAATCAGCCCCAGCATTTT

V: TRBV11-3
J: TRBJ2-1
size: few
D: -
CDR3: CASSLDGPPNYNEQFF
DNA: TGTGCCAGCAGCTTAGATGGGCCCCCGAACTACAATGAGCAGTTCTTC

V: TRBV28
J: TRBJ2-3
size: -
D: TRBD2
CDR3: CASSKLHLAGGPGADTQYF
DNA: TGTGCCAGCAGTAAACTCCACCTAGCGGGGGGGCCCGGGGCAGATACGCAGTATTTT

V: TRBV7-2
J: TRBJ2-1
size: few
D: -
CDR3: CASSLVRDLGNEQFF
DNA: TGTGCCAGCAGCTTAGTGAGGGATTTGGGCAATGAGCAGTTCTTC

V: TRBV10-3
J: TRBJ2-7
size: -
D: -
CDR3: CAISVGDSYEQYF
DNA: TGTGCCATCAGTGTCGGGGATAGCTACGAGCAGTACTTC

V: TRBV10-2
J: TRBJ1-5
size: -
D: -
CDR3: CASSEYGNSNQPQHF
DNA: TGCGCCAGCAGTGAGTATGGAAATAGCAATCAGCCCCAGCATTTT

V: TRBV4-3
J: TRBJ2-2
size: -
D: TRBD1
CDR3: CASSSTGGAVNTGELFF
DNA: TGCGCCAGCAGCTCCACAGGGGGCGCCGTGAACACCGGGGAGCTGTTTTTT

V: TRBV27
J: TRBJ2-3
size: few
D: TRBD1
CDR3: CASRPAGQGYDTQYF
DNA: TGTGCCAGCAGGCCCGCGGGACAGGGGTATGATACGCAGTATTTT

V: TRBV6-8
J: TRBJ2-2
size: -
D: -
CDR3: CASSITREGELFF
DNA: TGTGCCAGCAGTATAACCAGGGAGGGGGAGCTGTTTTTT

V: TRBV11-2
J: TRBJ1-6
size: few
D: -
CDR3: CASSLTGDSSSYNSPLHF
DNA: TGTGCCAGCAGCTTAACTGGCGACAGTAGCTCCTATAATTCACCCCTCCACTTT

V: TRBV7-9
J: TRBJ1-2
size: once
D: -
CDR3: CASSLDSPRGYTF
DNA: TGTGCCAGCAGCTTAGACAGCCCTAGGGGCTACACCTTC

V: TRBV7-6
J: TRBJ2-3
size: few
D: -
CDR3: CASSLDGVTQYF
DNA: TGTGCCAGCAGCTTAGATGGGGTTACGCAGTATTTT

V: TRBV28
J: TRBJ1-5
size: -
D: -
CDR3: CASSPPATGDQHF
DNA: TGTGCCAGCAGTCCCCCCGCAACCGGGGACCAGCATTTT

V: TRBV28
J: TRBJ2-5
size: few
D: -
CDR3: CASSSDSETQYF
DNA: TGTGCCAGCAGTTCGGACTCAGAGACCCAGTACTTC

V: TRBV18
J: TRBJ2-5
size: -
D: -
CDR3: CASSPPVLGELRTQYF
DNA: TGTGCCAGCTCACCACCGGTGCTGGGGGAACTGAGGACCCAGTACTTC

V: TRBV7-8
J: TRBJ2-5
size: many
D: TRBD1
CDR3: CASSPHPGTGAQETQYF
DNA: TGTGCCAGCAGCCCCCACCCAGGGACAGGGGCCCAAGAGACCCAGTACTTC

V: TRBV7-3
J: TRBJ1-1
size: -
D: -
CDR3: CASSPGPIVGALF
DNA: TGTGCCAGCAGCCCAGGACCGATTGTTGGAGCTCTCTTT

V: TRBV12-3/TRBV12-4
J: TRBJ1-3
size: -
D: -
CDR3: CASSLAPGQGAFEGIYF
DNA: TGTGCCAGCAGTTTAGCTCCGGGACAAGGAGCCTTTGAGGGCATATATTTT